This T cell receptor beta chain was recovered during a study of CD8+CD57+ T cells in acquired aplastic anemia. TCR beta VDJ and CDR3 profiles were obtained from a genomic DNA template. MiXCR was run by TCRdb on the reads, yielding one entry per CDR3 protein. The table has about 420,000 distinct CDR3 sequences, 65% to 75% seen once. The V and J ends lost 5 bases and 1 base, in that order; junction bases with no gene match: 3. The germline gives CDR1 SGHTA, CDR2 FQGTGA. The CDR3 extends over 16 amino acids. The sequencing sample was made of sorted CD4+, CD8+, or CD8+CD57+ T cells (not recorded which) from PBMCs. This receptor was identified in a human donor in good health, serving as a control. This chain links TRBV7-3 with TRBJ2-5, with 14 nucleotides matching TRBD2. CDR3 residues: CASSRLAGGRQETQYF. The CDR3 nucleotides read TGTGCCAGCAGCAGACTAGCGGGGGGGCGCCAAGAGACCCAGTACTTC.